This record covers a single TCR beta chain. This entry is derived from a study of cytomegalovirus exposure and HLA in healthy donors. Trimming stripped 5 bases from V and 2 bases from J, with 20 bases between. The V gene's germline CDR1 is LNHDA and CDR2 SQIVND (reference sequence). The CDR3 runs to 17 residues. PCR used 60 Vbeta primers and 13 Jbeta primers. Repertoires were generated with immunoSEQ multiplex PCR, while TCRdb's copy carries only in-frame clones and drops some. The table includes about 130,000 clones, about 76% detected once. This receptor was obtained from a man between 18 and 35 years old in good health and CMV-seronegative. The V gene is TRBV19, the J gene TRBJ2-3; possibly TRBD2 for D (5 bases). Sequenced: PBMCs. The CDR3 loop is CASSDAGKYQLTDTQYF. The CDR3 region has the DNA TGTGCCAGTAGTGATGCGGGCAAATACCAGCTCACAGATACGCAGTATTTT.